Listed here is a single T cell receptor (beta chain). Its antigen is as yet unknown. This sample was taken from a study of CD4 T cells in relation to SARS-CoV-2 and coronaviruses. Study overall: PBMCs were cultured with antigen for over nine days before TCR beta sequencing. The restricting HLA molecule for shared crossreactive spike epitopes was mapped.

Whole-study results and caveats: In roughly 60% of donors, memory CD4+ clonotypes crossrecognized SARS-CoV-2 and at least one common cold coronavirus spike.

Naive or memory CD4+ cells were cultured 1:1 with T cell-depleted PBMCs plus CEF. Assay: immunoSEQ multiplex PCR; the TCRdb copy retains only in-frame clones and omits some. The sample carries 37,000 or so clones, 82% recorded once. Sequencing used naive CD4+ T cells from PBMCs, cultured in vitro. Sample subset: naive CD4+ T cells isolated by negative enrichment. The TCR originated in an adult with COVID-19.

The CDR3 region has the DNA TGTGCCAGCAGCCCCACCCCCGGACAGGCCCAATTCCGCTCCTACGAGCAGTACTTC. It translates to CASSPTPGQAQFRSYEQYF. The V call is TRBV11-2, the J call TRBJ2-7; 7 bases match TRBD1. Germline V gene data show CDR1 as SGHAT and CDR2 as FQNNGV. With 5 bases clipped from V and 0 bases from J, the junction kept 19 bases outside the gene matches. There are 19 residues in the CDR3.